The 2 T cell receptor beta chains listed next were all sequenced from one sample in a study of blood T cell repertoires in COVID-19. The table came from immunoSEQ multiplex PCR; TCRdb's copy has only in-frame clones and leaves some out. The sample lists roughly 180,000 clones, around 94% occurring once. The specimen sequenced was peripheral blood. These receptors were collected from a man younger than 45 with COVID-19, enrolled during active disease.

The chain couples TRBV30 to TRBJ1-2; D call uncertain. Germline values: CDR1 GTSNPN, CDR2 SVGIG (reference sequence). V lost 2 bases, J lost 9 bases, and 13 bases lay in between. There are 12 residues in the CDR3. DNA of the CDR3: TGTGCCTGGAGTACTGGGCAGGCGAGCTACACCTTC. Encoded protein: CAWSTGQASYTF.

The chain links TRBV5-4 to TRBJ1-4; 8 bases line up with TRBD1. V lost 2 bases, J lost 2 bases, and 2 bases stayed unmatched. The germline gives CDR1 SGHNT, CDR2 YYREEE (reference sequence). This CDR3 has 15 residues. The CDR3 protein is CASSFDRGTNEKLFF. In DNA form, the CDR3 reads TGTGCCAGCAGCTTCGACAGGGGTACTAATGAAAAACTGTTTTTT.